These 3 T cell receptor beta chains were all obtained from the same sample, sequenced in a study of Ad26.COV2.S vaccination and SARS-CoV-2 variants. Specified treatment: some 20 received Ad26.COV2.S at low or high dose, single or two shots; about 5 received placebo; per-sample allocation not given. The samples were gathered on day 63 after the first injection of vaccine or placebo. Some clones are missing from TCRdb's copy, which holds only in-frame ones; the method was immunoSEQ multiplex PCR. The sample records about 680,000 clones, around 92% being singletons. Sample: peripheral blood, taken in a trial of Ad26.COV2.S vaccine versus placebo. These receptors were collected from a person aged 18-60 years who received the Ad26.COV2.S COVID-19 vaccine or a placebo.

The chain has TRBV14 and TRBJ2-3, with 8 bases aligning to TRBD2. This CDR3 has 14 residues. V lost 4 bases to trimming and J lost 4 bases; unmatched junction nucleotides: 4. Per germline, CDR1 SGHDN and CDR2 FVKESK. Here the CDR3 DNA reads TGTGCCAGCAGCCTCATCGGGGGGGCAGATACGCAGTATTTT. It specifies CASSLIGGADTQYF.

The chain recombines TRBV21-1 with TRBJ2-7; TRBD2, the table's D call, was not compared with the DNA. TRBV21-1 is termed a pseudogene. CDR3 length equals 15 residues. The CDR3 DNA reads TGTGCCAGCAGCAAAGAGGGGAGGTCGCCCTACGAGCAGTACTTC. It specifies CASSKEGRSPYEQYF.

This sequence joins TRBV19 and TRBJ2-2; D not certain. V lost 1 base, J lost 1 base, and 4 bases lay in between. Germline loops: CDR1 LNHDA, CDR2 SQIVND (reference sequence). CDR3 length: 14 residues. CDR3 coding DNA: TGTGCCAGTAGTATAGGGGAGAACACCGGGGAGCTGTTTTTT. Encoded protein: CASSIGENTGELFF.